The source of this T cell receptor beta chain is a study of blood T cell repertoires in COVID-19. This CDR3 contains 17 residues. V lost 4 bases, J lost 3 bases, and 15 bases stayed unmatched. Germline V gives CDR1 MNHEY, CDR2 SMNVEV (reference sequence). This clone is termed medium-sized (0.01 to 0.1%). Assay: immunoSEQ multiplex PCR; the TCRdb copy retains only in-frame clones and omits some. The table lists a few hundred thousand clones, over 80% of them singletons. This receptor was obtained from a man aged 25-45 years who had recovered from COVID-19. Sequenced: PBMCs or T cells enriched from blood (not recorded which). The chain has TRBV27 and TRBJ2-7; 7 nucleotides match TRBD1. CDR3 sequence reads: CASSSRASDRDLYEQYF. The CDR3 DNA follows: TGTGCCAGCAGTTCCAGAGCCTCAGACAGGGACCTCTACGAGCAGTACTTC.